Reported below is one T cell receptor beta chain. Its antigen is as yet unknown. The identical CDR3 is also encoded by other nucleotide sequences in the sample. The CDR3 runs to 12 residues. V lost 6 bases and J lost 4; bases outside the gene matches: 0. Germline CDR1 and CDR2: SNHLY and FYNNEI. The source of the sample is a study of T cell responses to AZD1222 COVID-19 vaccine. Clones were read by immunoSEQ multiplex PCR, and TCRdb kept only the in-frame ones, dropping some. Of about 97,000 clones in the sample, around nine tenths are singletons; the top ten hold roughly 2.8%. Study results and caveats: Spike-specific TCRs gained breadth and depth after people received two AZD1222 doses. A mostly white British donor set with more females was recruited, and clonal diversity was possibly underestimated. Samples come after the peak T cell response, not at day 14.

The V and J genes are TRBV2 and TRBJ2-5; 9 bases align to TRBD2. Sequencing was performed on peripheral blood, taken on day 0 of AZD1222 vaccination. The clonotype comes from an adult in good health. CDR3 residues: CASRLAGETQYF. CDR3 nucleotides: TGTGCCAGCAGACTAGCGGGAGAGACCCAGTACTTC. Looking up the rest from reference TRBV2 and TRBJ2-5 gives the full variable domain: EPEVTQTPSHQVTQMGQEVILRCVPISNHLYFYWYRQILGQKVEFLVSFYNNEISEKSEIFDDQFSVERPDGSNFTLKIRSTKLEDSAMYFCASRLAGETQYFGPGTRLLVL.